Listed below are T cell receptor beta chains from one sample, sequenced in a study of cytomegalovirus exposure and HLA in healthy donors. Sequencing used immunoSEQ multiplex PCR; TCRdb keeps in-frame clones, though not all of them. The repertoire holds roughly 100,000 clones, 66% seen once, with approximately 3.5% in the top ten. Sequenced: PBMCs. The receptors stem from a woman aged 45-59 years in good health and CMV-seronegative. Both conserved end residues are part of each CDR3. D genes are given only for firm matches.

>TRBD2|TRBV10-1
CASSGGLAGTYEQYF
>TRBD1|TRBV11-3
CASRARDSGNYGYTF
>TRBD2|TRBV19
CASRLAGGLSTDTQYF
>TRBD1|TRBV6-1
CASSEAGQGGTEAFF
>TRBD2|TRBV5-6
CASSWGGASGAYEQYF
>TRBD1|TRBV10-1
CASTFRGRTSEAFF
>-|TRBV19
CASSKIRDTEDEQFF
>-|TRBV7-2
CASRRPGDNGYTF
>TRBD2|TRBV29-1
CSVESLAGQEQFF
>-|TRBV7-2
CASSLASTTNEKLFF
>TRBD2|TRBV5-1
CAGTLRTSGGPTDTQYF